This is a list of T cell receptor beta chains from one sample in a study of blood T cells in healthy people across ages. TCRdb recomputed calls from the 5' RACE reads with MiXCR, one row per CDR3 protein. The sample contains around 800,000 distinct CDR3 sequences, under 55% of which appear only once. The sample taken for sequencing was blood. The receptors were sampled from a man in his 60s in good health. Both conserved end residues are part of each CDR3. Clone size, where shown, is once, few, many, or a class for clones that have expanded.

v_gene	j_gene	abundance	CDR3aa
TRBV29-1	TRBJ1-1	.	CSAHDTTNTEAFF
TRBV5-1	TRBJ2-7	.	CASSARTSGYNEQYF
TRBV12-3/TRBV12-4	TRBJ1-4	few	CASSFGANEKLFF
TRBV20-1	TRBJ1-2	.	CSGKEANYGYTF
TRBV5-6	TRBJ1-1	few	CASSLRVAYTEAFF
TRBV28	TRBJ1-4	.	CASSGRDATNEKLFF
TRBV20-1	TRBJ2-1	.	CSATLAGPYNEQFF
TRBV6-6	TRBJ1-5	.	CASSYSRGMVSNQPQHF
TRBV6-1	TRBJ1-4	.	CASRDSHEKLFF
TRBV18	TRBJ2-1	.	CASSPDRINNEQFF
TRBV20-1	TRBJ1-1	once	CSASDVLQNTEAFF
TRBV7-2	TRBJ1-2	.	CASSQDRQAIYGYTF
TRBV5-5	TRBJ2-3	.	CASSLVPGSDTQYF
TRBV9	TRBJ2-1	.	CASSAGGRYSYNEQFF
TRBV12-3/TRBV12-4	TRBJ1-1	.	CASSSPPGQGRTEAFF
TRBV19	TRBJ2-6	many	CASSWTGASGANVLTF
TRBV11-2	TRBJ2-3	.	CASSVAGHRDTQYF
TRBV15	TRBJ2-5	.	CATRSGGQETQYF
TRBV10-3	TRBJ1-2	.	CAISEGGGAGYGYTF
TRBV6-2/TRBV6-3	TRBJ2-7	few	CASSYSRTGTYEQYF
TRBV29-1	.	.	CGAEGGTHEQYF
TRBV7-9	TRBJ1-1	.	CASSNRDKGTEAFF
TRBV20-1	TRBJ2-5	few	CSAPKGADQETQYF
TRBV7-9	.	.	CASSREEETQYF
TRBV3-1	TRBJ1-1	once	CASSQGVMGNTEAFF
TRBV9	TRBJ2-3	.	CASSVAFDRYTDTQYF
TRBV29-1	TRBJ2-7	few	CSGGQGISYEQYF
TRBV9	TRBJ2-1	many	CASSVERSEQFF
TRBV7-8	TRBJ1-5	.	CASSLLSTGLGQPQHF
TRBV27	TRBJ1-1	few	CASILSPARVNTEAFF
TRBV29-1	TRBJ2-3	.	CSVKPGQGKTDTQYF
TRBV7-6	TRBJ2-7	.	CASSVELRGREQYF
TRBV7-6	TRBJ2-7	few	CASSHARGSYEQYF
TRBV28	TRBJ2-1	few	CASSLSASYNEQFF
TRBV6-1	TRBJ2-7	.	CASSTYTGTFPYEQYF
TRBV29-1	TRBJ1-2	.	CSVEKGASYGYTF
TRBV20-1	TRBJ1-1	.	CSASSGRTPTEAFF
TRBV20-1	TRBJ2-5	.	CSAKAQETQYF
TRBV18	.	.	CASSPKSRDKFSYEQYF
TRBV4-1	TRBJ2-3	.	CASSQEGGGADTQYF
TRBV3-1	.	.	CAGRGVYEQYF
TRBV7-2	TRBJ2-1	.	CASSVPSLAGGPINEQFF
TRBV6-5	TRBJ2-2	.	CASSYSSSGGITGELFF
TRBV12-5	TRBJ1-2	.	CASGLVQGMADGYTF
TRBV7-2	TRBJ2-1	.	CASSFFGGAPYEQFF
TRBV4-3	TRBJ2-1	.	CASSLGGVTDEQFF
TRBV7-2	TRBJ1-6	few	CASSLGLAGDNSPLHF
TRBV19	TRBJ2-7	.	CASSLIPDNSYEQYF
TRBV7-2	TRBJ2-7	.	CASSFLAGGQNEQYF
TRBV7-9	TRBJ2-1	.	CASSRGLAGANEQFF
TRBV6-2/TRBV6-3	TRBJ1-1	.	CASSDGGTSEAFF